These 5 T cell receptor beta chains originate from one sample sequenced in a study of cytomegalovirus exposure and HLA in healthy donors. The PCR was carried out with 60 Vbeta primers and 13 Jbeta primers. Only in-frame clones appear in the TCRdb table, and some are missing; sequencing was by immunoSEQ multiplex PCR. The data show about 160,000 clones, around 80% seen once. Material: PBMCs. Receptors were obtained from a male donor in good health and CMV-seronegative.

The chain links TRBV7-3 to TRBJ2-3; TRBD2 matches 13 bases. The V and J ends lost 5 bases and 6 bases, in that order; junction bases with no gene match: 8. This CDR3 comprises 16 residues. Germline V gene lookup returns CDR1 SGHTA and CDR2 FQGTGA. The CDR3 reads CASSEPGLAGSDTQYF. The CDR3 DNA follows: TGTGCCAGCAGCGAACCGGGACTAGCGGGAAGCGATACGCAGTATTTT.

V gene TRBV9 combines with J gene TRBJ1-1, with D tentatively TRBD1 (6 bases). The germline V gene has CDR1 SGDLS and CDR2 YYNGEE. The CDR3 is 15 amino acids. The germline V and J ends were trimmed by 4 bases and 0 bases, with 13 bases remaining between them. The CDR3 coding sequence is TGTGCCAGCAGCCCCCAGGGGCCGTTGAACACTGAAGCTTTCTTT. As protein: CASSPQGPLNTEAFF. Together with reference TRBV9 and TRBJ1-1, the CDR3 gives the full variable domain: DSGVTQTPKHLITATGQRVTLRCSPRSGDLSVYWYQQSLDQGLQFLIQYYNGEERAKGNILERFSAQQFPDLHSELNLSSLELGDSALYFCASSPQGPLNTEAFFGQGTRLTVV.

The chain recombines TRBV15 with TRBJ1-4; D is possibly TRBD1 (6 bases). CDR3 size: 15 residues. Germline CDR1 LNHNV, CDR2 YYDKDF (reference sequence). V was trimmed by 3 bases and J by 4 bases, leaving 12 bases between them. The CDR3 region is CATSSAPDSNEKLFF. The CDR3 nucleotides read TGTGCCACCAGCAGCGCTCCGGACAGTAATGAAAAACTGTTTTTT.

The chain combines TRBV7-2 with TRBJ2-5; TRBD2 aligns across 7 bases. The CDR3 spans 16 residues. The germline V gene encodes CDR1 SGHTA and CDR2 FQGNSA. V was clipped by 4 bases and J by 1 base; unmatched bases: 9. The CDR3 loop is CASSSQAGSVQETQYF. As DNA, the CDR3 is TGTGCCAGCAGCTCCCAAGCGGGGTCGGTCCAAGAGACCCAGTACTTC.

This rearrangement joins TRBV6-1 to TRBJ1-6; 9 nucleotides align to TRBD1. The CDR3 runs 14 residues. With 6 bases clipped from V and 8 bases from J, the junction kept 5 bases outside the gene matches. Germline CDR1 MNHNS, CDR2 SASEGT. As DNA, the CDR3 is TGTGCCAGCAGCCCCAGGACAGGGGATTCACCCCTCCACTTT. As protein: CASSPRTGDSPLHF.